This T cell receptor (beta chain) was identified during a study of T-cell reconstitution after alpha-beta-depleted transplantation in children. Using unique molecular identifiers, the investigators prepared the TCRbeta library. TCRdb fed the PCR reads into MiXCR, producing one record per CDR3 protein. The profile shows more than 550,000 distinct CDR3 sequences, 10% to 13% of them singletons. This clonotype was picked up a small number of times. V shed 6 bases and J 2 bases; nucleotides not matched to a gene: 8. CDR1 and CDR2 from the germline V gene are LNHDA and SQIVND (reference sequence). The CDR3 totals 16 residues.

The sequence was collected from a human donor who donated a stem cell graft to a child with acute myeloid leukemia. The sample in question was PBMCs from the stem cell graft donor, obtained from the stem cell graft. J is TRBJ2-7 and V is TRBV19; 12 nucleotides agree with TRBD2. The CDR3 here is CASSRRLAGVAYEQYF. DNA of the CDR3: TGTGCCAGTAGCCGTCGACTAGCGGGAGTCGCCTACGAGCAGTACTTC.